This TCR beta chain was documented in a study of sequential checkpoint blockade in melanoma. Across the study: Matched biopsies came pretreatment and at week 13 for around 24 patients.

Treatment denoted: randomized to nivolumab then ipilimumab (arm A) or the reverse (arm B). The repertoire was sequenced with immunoSEQ multiplex PCR; TCRdb's copy has only in-frame clones and lacks some. This table has approximately 2,000 clones, around a fifth appearing once. The germline V and J ends were trimmed by 0 bases and 6 bases, with 8 bases remaining between them. Germline CDR1 reads MNHGY; CDR2 reads SAAAGT. The CDR3 runs 13 residues. The source material was tumor tissue (inferred from file names), sampled from a patient given nivolumab and ipilimumab in sequence. J is TRBJ2-5 and V is TRBV6-8, with D unresolved. This receptor was identified in a human donor with melanoma. CDR3 in DNA: TGTGCCAGCAGTTACTCCCCGGCGCAGACCCAGTACTTC. Translated, it gives CASSYSPAQTQYF.